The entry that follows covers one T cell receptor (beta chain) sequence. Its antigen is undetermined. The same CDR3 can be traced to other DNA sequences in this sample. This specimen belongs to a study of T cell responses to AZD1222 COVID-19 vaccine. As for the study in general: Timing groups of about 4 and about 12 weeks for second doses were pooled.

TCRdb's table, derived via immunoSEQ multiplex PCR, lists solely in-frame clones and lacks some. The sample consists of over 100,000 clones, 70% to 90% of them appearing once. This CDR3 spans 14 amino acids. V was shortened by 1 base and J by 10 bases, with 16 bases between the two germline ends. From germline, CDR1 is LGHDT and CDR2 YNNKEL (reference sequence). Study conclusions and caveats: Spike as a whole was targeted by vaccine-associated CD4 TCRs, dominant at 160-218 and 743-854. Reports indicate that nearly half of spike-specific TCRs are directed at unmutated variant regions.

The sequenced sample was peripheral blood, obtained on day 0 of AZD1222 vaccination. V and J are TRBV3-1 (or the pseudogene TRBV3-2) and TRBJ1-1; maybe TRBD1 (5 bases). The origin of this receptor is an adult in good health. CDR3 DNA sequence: TGTGCCAGCAGCCAAGGGGGGGTCCCCCCGAGAGCTTTCTTT. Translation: CASSQGGVPPRAFF.